The 16 T cell receptor beta chains reported below all come from one sample, sequenced in a study of a mutant IDH1 vaccine in newly diagnosed glioma. Regarding time point: week 5, during vaccination. All doses held 300 ug of mutant IDH1 20-mer peptide, with topical imiquimod. TCRdb's table, derived via immunoSEQ multiplex PCR, lists solely in-frame clones and lacks some. The sample consists of approximately 39,000 clones, about four fifths of them appearing once. Antigens of these TCRs are unknown. This sample comprised PBMCs, obtained from a glioma patient whose treatment included an IDH1 peptide vaccine. These receptors all stem from a man aged 50 or older with glioma.

This clone was seen a handful of times. The rearrangement links TRBV5-1 to TRBJ2-5; no clear D gene. The V gene lost 4 bases and the J gene lost 1 base, with 5 bases spanning the gap. CDR1 SGHRS and CDR2 YFSETQ come from the germline V gene. The CDR3 is 12 residues long. The CDR3 nucleotides are TGCGCCAGCAGCCCCACCCAAGAGACCCAGTACTTC. It translates to CASSPTQETQYF.

The chain couples TRBV6-1 to TRBJ2-7; 9 bases are shared with TRBD2. CDR1 and CDR2 from the germline V gene are MNHNS and SASEGT. The CDR3 runs 16 residues. J gave up 4 bases and V 1 base, and 8 bases lay outside the gene matches. The CDR3 nucleotides are TGTGCCAGCAGTGAAGTTTTTGCGGGGGGGATTTACGAGCAGTACTTC. Amino acids: CASSEVFAGGIYEQYF.

V and J are TRBV7-9 and TRBJ2-1; maybe TRBD2 (7 bases). The CDR3 is made up of 16 amino acids. CDR1 is SEHNR and CDR2 is FQNEAQ in the germline V gene (reference sequence). Trimming left V 1 base short and J 5 bases short, with 15 bases between. CDR3 sequence (DNA): TGTGCCAGCAGCTTAGATGGGGGGGGCCTCGACAATGAGCAGTTCTTC. Residues: CASSLDGGGLDNEQFF.

V is TRBV14 and J is TRBJ2-5; tentative D call: TRBD2 (5 bases). The CDR3 spans 13 residues. The ends were cut back, 4 bases at V and 5 bases at J, with 11 bases in the middle. The germline CDR1 and CDR2 sequences are SGHDN and FVKESK. CDR3 sequence reads: CASSPRPGETQYF. DNA of the CDR3: TGTGCCAGCAGCCCGAGACCGGGGGAGACCCAGTACTTC.

The chain recombines TRBV29-1 with TRBJ1-2, with TRBD1 as a possible D gene (6 bases). CDR3 length: 12 amino acids. Trimming stripped 7 bases from V and 4 bases from J, with 13 bases between. Germline loops: CDR1 SQVTM, CDR2 ANQGSEA. CDR3 nucleotide sequence: TGCAGCGCGGACAGAACGGGCTATGGCTACACCTTC. It encodes CSADRTGYGYTF.

This rearrangement joins TRBV7-2 to TRBJ2-7; D is ambiguous. Germline CDR1 and CDR2: SGHTA and FQGNSA. The CDR3 runs 14 residues. V shed 3 bases and J shed 2 bases, with 11 bases lying between them. CDR3 in DNA: TGTGCCAGCAGCTTGTACGAGACTCCCTACGAGCAGTACTTC. It codes for CASSLYETPYEQYF.

This CDR3 reads CASSGGDSMNTEAFF. The CDR3 nucleotides are TGTGCCAGCAGCGGAGGGGACAGCATGAACACTGAAGCTTTCTTT. The chain carries TRBV9 and TRBJ1-1, with 7 bases matching TRBD1. Per the germline V gene, CDR1 is SGDLS and CDR2 is YYNGEE. J lost 0 bases, V lost 3 bases, and 5 bases had no gene match. The CDR3 is 15 residues long. Together with reference TRBV9 and TRBJ1-1, the CDR3 gives the full variable domain: DSGVTQTPKHLITATGQRVTLRCSPRSGDLSVYWYQQSLDQGLQFLIQYYNGEERAKGNILERFSAQQFPDLHSELNLSSLELGDSALYFCASSGGDSMNTEAFFGQGTRLTVV.

The V call is TRBV6-1, the J call TRBJ2-3; D might be TRBD2 (6 bases). Trimming left V 3 bases short and J 4 bases short, with 17 bases between. Germline values: CDR1 MNHNS, CDR2 SASEGT. The CDR3 runs 16 residues. The CDR3 loop reads CASSEVPGRDADTQYF. CDR3 in DNA: TGTGCCAGCAGTGAGGTCCCCGGGCGGGACGCAGATACGCAGTATTTT.

The chain couples TRBV5-4 to TRBJ2-5, with D possibly TRBD1 on 5 matching bases. Trimming left V 4 bases short and J 0 bases short, with 13 bases between. The germline V gene has CDR1 SGHNT and CDR2 YYREEE (reference sequence). This CDR3 is 15 amino acids long. The CDR3 nucleotides are TGTGCCAGCAGCCTAAACACAGGAGACCAAGAGACCCAGTACTTC. As protein: CASSLNTGDQETQYF.

The V gene is TRBV28, the J gene TRBJ1-1; D might be TRBD1 (5 bases). CDR3 length: 13 amino acids. V lost 7 bases and J 1 base, leaving 10 bases between the germline ends. Per the germline V gene, CDR1 is MDHEN and CDR2 is SYDVKM. Written as DNA, the CDR3 is TGTGCCAGCATCGACGGGGGGAACACTGAAGCTTTCTTT. Translated, it gives CASIDGGNTEAFF.

The rearrangement links TRBV30 to TRBJ2-4; D not resolved. The CDR3 spans 12 residues. Germline CDR1 reads GTSNPN; CDR2 reads SVGIG (reference sequence). V shed 1 base and J shed 11 bases, with 12 bases lying between them. CDR3 loop: CAWSDLGGFQYF. The DNA of the CDR3 is TGTGCCTGGAGTGACCTTGGTGGGTTTCAGTACTTC. Full variable domain (rest looked up from reference TRBV30 and TRBJ2-4): SQTIHQWPATLVQPVGSPLSLECTVEGTSNPNLYWYRQAAGRGLQLLFYSVGIGQISSEVPQNLSASRPQDRQFILSSKKLLLSDSGFYLCAWSDLGGFQYFGAGTRLSVL.

The chain has TRBV19 and TRBJ2-5, with a tentative D call TRBD1 (6 bases). The V and J ends lost 5 bases and 0 bases respectively, with 13 bases between them. The germline gives CDR1 LNHDA, CDR2 SQIVND (reference sequence). The CDR3 spans 15 residues. For the CDR3, the DNA is TGTGCCAGTAGTTTGACAGGCAGGGACCAAGAGACCCAGTACTTC. Protein product: CASSLTGRDQETQYF.

The chain couples TRBV7-9 to TRBJ1-1; 12 bases match TRBD1. The germline CDR1 and CDR2 sequences are SEHNR and FQNEAQ (reference sequence). There are 14 residues in the CDR3. With 3 bases clipped from V and 6 bases from J, the junction kept 2 bases outside the gene matches. The CDR3 coding sequence is TGTGCCAGCAGCTTGGGACAGGGGGCGGCTGAAGCTTTCTTT. Translated, it gives CASSLGQGAAEAFF.

The sample holds a few counts of this clone. The chain uses TRBV7-9 and TRBJ1-5; D unresolved. Germline-derived CDR1 and CDR2 are SEHNR and FQNEAQ (reference sequence). Trimming took off 5 bases at V and 1 base at J, with 9 bases between the two ends. The CDR3 has 14 residues. The chain's CDR3 is CASSDVRSNQPQHF. In DNA form, the CDR3 reads TGTGCCAGCAGCGACGTGAGGAGCAATCAGCCCCAGCATTTT. Complete variable domain (other parts from reference TRBV7-9 and TRBJ1-5): DTGVSQNPRHKITKRGQNVTFRCDPISEHNRLYWYRQTLGQGPEFLTYFQNEAQLEKSRLLSDRFSAERPKGSFSTLEIQRTEQGDSAMYLCASSDVRSNQPQHFGDGTRLSIL.

This sequence joins TRBV2 and TRBJ2-7; the D is unclear. V was shortened by 6 bases and J by 0 bases, with 12 bases between the two germline ends. CDR1 and CDR2 from the germline V gene are SNHLY and FYNNEI. The CDR3 extends over 14 amino acids. DNA for the CDR3: TGTGCCAGCAGCTCCACGGAGAGCTCCTACGAGCAGTACTTC. This codes for CASSSTESSYEQYF. Together with reference TRBV2 and TRBJ2-7, the CDR3 gives the full variable domain: EPEVTQTPSHQVTQMGQEVILRCVPISNHLYFYWYRQILGQKVEFLVSFYNNEISEKSEIFDDQFSVERPDGSNFTLKIRSTKLEDSAMYFCASSSTESSYEQYFGPGTRLTVT.

The chain uses TRBV27 and TRBJ2-7, with D hard to call. The CDR3 spans 12 residues. The germline V gene has CDR1 MNHEY and CDR2 SMNVEV (reference sequence). The germline V and J ends were trimmed by 7 bases and 0 bases, with 7 bases remaining between them. This CDR3 is CASKGNSYEQYF. For the CDR3, the DNA is TGTGCCAGCAAGGGAAACTCCTACGAGCAGTACTTC.